This paragraph reports one T cell receptor (beta chain). Its target is not known. Germline assignment: CDR1 MDHEN and CDR2 SYDVKM. This CDR3 comprises 14 residues. J was trimmed by 9 bases and V by 5 bases; bases with no gene match: 5. The study separated CD4+ cells into CD45RA+ naive and CD45RA-negative memory subsets. Sorted-subset replicate PCR reactions were performed with around 210 ng DNA, corresponding to about 32,000 T cell genomes. Using immunoSEQ multiplex PCR, the repertoire was profiled, and TCRdb retains in-frame clones only, with some absent. The sample includes over a million clones, 65% to 80% of them seen just once. The data derive from a study of shared clonotypes between healthy human individuals. Study conclusions and caveats: Larger estimated richness was generally seen in naive subsets than in memory subsets. Between several donors, naive CD4 clonotypes were shared at a level of about 5%.

This chain connects TRBV28 to TRBJ1-6; 9 nucleotides align to TRBD1. Input material: memory CD4+ T cells sorted from blood. Subset given: CD45RA-negative fraction. The sequence derives from a man aged 18-30 years in good health. The CDR3: CASSDRGFISPLHF. The CDR3 DNA is TGTGCCAGCAGTGACAGGGGGTTCATTTCACCCCTCCACTTT.